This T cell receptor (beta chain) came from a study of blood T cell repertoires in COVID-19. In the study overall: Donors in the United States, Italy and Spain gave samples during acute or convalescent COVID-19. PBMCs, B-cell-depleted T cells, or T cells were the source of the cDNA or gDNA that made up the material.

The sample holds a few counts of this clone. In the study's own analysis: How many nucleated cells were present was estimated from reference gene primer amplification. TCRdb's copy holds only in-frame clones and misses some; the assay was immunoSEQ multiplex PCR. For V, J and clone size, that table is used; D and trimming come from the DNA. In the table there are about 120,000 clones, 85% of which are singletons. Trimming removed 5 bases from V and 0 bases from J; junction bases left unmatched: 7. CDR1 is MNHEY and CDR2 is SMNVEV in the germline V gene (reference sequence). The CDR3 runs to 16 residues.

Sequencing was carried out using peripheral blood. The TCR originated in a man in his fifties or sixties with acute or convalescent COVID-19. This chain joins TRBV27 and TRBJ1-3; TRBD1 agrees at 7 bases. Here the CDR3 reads CASSPGTVNSGNTIYF. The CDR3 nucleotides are TGTGCCAGCAGTCCTGGGACAGTCAACTCTGGAAACACCATATATTTT.